This T cell receptor (beta chain) was observed in a study of blood T cell repertoires in COVID-19. Sequencing used immunoSEQ multiplex PCR; TCRdb keeps in-frame clones, though not all of them. Counted here are approximately 250,000 clones, about 80% occurring once; the ten biggest clones make up 8% to 9.5%. This CDR3 spans 13 amino acids. With 3 bases removed from V and 6 bases from J, the gap between germline ends came to 12 bases. Per germline, CDR1 MNHEY and CDR2 SMNVEV (reference sequence). The material sequenced was peripheral blood. This receptor was identified in a human donor in a cohort sampled during active COVID-19. This sequence joins TRBV27 and TRBJ2-7; a weak D match, TRBD1 (5 bases). The CDR3 DNA reads as TGTGCCAGCAGTTTGGTAGCAGGGCCCGAGCAGTACTTC. Protein sequence: CASSLVAGPEQYF.